The rows below give T cell receptor beta chains drawn from one sample of a study of control samples from healthy donors and cancer patients. This table comes from immunoSEQ multiplex PCR, and its TCRdb copy is limited to in-frame clones, with some not included. The data contain 150,000 to 200,000 clones, 91% of them singletons. Input material: blood. The receptor set was obtained from a woman in her 30s in good health. CDR3s include the opening cysteine and the closing phenylalanine or tryptophan. Fields, in order: V gene, J gene, CDR3 protein.

v_gene: TRBV12-3/TRBV12-4
j_gene: TRBJ1-4
CDR3aa: CASSGTEGEKLFF

v_gene: TRBV10-3
j_gene: TRBJ2-3
CDR3aa: CAISASGGTPTDTQYF

v_gene: TRBV6-5
j_gene: TRBJ2-7
CDR3aa: CASRTSSYEQYF

v_gene: TRBV9
j_gene: TRBJ1-5
CDR3aa: CASSVSAGNQPQHF

v_gene: TRBV30
j_gene: TRBJ2-2
CDR3aa: CAWRGLAGAGELFF

v_gene: TRBV7-8
j_gene: TRBJ1-1
CDR3aa: CASSLVRGNTEAFF

v_gene: TRBV28
j_gene: TRBJ2-1
CDR3aa: CASSLGGNLGNEQFF

v_gene: TRBV5-1
j_gene: TRBJ2-3
CDR3aa: CATKTSGATDTQYF

v_gene: TRBV12-3/TRBV12-4
j_gene: TRBJ1-5
CDR3aa: CASRETGNQPQHF

v_gene: TRBV6-4
j_gene: TRBJ2-2
CDR3aa: CASSDSPGAAGELFF

v_gene: TRBV10-2
j_gene: TRBJ1-5
CDR3aa: CASRKENQPQHF

v_gene: TRBV4-1
j_gene: TRBJ2-5
CDR3aa: CASSQDPNQETQYF

v_gene: TRBV27
j_gene: TRBJ1-6
CDR3aa: CASSFGQGGPLHF

v_gene: TRBV11-1
j_gene: TRBJ1-5
CDR3aa: CASSDRANQPQHF

v_gene: TRBV5-1
j_gene: TRBJ1-1
CDR3aa: CASSLFDGNTEAFF

v_gene: TRBV7-2
j_gene: TRBJ1-2
CDR3aa: CASSLVRGQGGGYTF

v_gene: TRBV7-2
j_gene: TRBJ2-1
CDR3aa: CASSRGTTNEQFF

v_gene: TRBV3-1/TRBV3-2
j_gene: TRBJ1-1
CDR3aa: CASSQWQGPNTEAFF

v_gene: TRBV27
j_gene: TRBJ1-1
CDR3aa: CASMWSFTGTGNTEAFF

v_gene: TRBV13
j_gene: TRBJ2-1
CDR3aa: CASSITSHSYNEQFF

v_gene: TRBV6-1
j_gene: TRBJ2-7
CDR3aa: CASSEDAGYEQYF

v_gene: TRBV7-9
j_gene: TRBJ1-4
CDR3aa: CASSSRQGAGEKLFF

v_gene: TRBV19
j_gene: TRBJ1-1
CDR3aa: CASSIAQGGGRTEAFF

v_gene: TRBV19
j_gene: TRBJ1-5
CDR3aa: CASSSPTGDQPQHF

v_gene: TRBV19
j_gene: TRBJ1-1
CDR3aa: CASSSRQGGTEAFF

v_gene: TRBV6-5
j_gene: TRBJ1-2
CDR3aa: CASSYSIQGYGYTF

v_gene: TRBV28
j_gene: TRBJ2-7
CDR3aa: CASSPTSGRAGEQYF

v_gene: TRBV14
j_gene: TRBJ1-1
CDR3aa: CASSQFMNTEAFF

v_gene: TRBV28
j_gene: TRBJ1-5
CDR3aa: CASSNKDQPQHF

v_gene: TRBV7-8
j_gene: TRBJ1-2
CDR3aa: CASSPRTGGLSNYGYTF

v_gene: TRBV7-3
j_gene: TRBJ2-3
CDR3aa: CASSSRTSGRDTQYF

v_gene: TRBV6-6
j_gene: TRBJ2-1
CDR3aa: CASSYGLAGGDNEQFF

v_gene: TRBV15
j_gene: TRBJ1-2
CDR3aa: CATSRGQEPNYGYTF

v_gene: TRBV19
j_gene: TRBJ2-1
CDR3aa: CASDLNNEQFF

v_gene: TRBV6-2/TRBV6-3
j_gene: TRBJ1-2
CDR3aa: CASSLGQGGYTF

v_gene: TRBV19
j_gene: TRBJ2-7
CDR3aa: CASSIQRSSYEQYF

v_gene: TRBV12-3/TRBV12-4
j_gene: TRBJ1-2
CDR3aa: CASSLYTNYGYTF